This is a list of T cell receptor beta chains from one sample in a study of blood T cell repertoires in COVID-19. Clones were read by immunoSEQ multiplex PCR, and TCRdb kept only the in-frame ones, dropping some. The table records 430,000 or so clones, roughly 89% of them present only once. Sequencing was performed on peripheral blood. The receptors were sampled from a man aged 18 to 35 with COVID-19, enrolled during active disease. The CDR3 runs from the conserved cysteine through the conserved F or W. The D gene is left open where the match is weak. The size of a clone is reported for some rows only, either as once, few or many, or as a class for expanded clones.

D gene	V gene	clone size	J gene	CDR3 length	CDR3 protein	CDR3 DNA
.	TRBV12-3/TRBV12-4	.	TRBJ2-5	11	CASSSRETQYF	TGTGCCAGCAGTTCCAGAGAGACCCAGTACTTC
.	TRBV24-1	once	TRBJ1-3	16	CATRLAGQSSGNTIYF	TGTGCCACCAGGCTGGCAGGACAGAGCTCTGGAAACACCATATATTTT
TRBD2	TRBV11-2	.	TRBJ2-3	16	CASSLLPSGNTDTQYF	TGTGCCAGCAGCTTACTTCCTAGCGGCAACACAGATACGCAGTATTTT
.	TRBV19	.	TRBJ2-2	13	CASSSDYVGELFF	TGTGCCAGTAGTAGCGACTACGTGGGGGAGCTGTTTTTT
.	TRBV19	.	TRBJ2-7	11	CASRNSNEQYF	TGTGCCAGTAGAAATAGTAACGAGCAGTACTTC
.	TRBV5-4	.	TRBJ2-5	13	CASSLPLGETQYF	TGTGCCAGCAGCTTGCCACTCGGGGAGACCCAGTACTTC
TRBD1	TRBV2	.	TRBJ2-7	14	CASSENRGPYEQYF	TGTGCCAGCAGTGAAAACAGGGGCCCCTACGAGCAGTACTTC
.	TRBV3-1/TRBV3-2	.	TRBJ2-1	12	CASSQEANEQFF	TGTGCCAGCAGCCAAGAGGCCAATGAGCAGTTCTTC
.	TRBV5-1	.	TRBJ2-5	14	CASSYGTRQETQYF	TGCGCCAGCAGCTACGGGACAAGACAAGAGACCCAGTACTTC
TRBD1	TRBV7-2	once	TRBJ2-7	14	CASSSLDRPYEQYF	TGTGCCAGCAGCTCCCTGGACAGGCCCTACGAGCAGTACTTC
.	TRBV3-1/TRBV3-2	.	TRBJ1-2	14	CASSQAGRWYGYTF	TGTGCCAGCAGCCAGGCGGGACGCTGGTATGGCTACACCTTC
.	TRBV7-2	.	TRBJ2-7	16	CASSLGSTGSSYEQYF	TGTGCCAGCAGCTTAGGGAGCACGGGAAGCTCCTACGAGCAGTACTTC
TRBD2	TRBV5-4	.	TRBJ2-1	14	CASSLSAGAGEQFF	TGTGCCAGCAGCCTTTCAGCGGGAGCGGGTGAGCAGTTCTTC
TRBD1	TRBV3-1/TRBV3-2	.	TRBJ1-3	15	CASSQYRTGEDTIYF	TGTGCCAGCAGCCAATACAGGACAGGAGAAGACACCATATATTTT
.	TRBV19	.	TRBJ1-1	13	CASGVGREAEAFF	TGTGCCAGTGGTGTCGGACGGGAGGCTGAAGCTTTCTTT
.	TRBV28	.	TRBJ2-1	13	CASSLGLAGEQFF	TGTGCCAGCAGTTTAGGGCTAGCTGGTGAGCAGTTCTTC
TRBD2	TRBV10-1	.	TRBJ2-1	17	CASSEALLAGGHNEQFF	TGCGCCAGCAGTGAGGCCCTACTAGCGGGGGGGCACAATGAGCAGTTCTTC
TRBD2	TRBV12-3/TRBV12-4	.	TRBJ2-5	13	CASSRLAGETQYF	TGTGCCAGCAGTAGACTAGCGGGAGAGACCCAGTACTTC
.	TRBV14	once	TRBJ2-2	12	CASSRYGGELFF	TGTGCCAGCAGCCGATACGGCGGGGAGCTGTTTTTT
.	TRBV19	.	TRBJ1-1	12	CASSIDLAEAFF	TGTGCCAGTAGTATAGATTTGGCCGAAGCTTTCTTT
TRBD1	TRBV3-1/TRBV3-2	.	TRBJ2-3	16	CASSQETGAPTDTQYF	TGTGCCAGCAGCCAGGAGACAGGGGCTCCCACAGATACGCAGTATTTT
.	TRBV19	.	TRBJ1-2	11	CASWRDYGYTF	TGTGCCAGTTGGAGGGATTATGGCTACACCTTC
TRBD2	TRBV24-1	.	TRBJ2-1	14	CATSVGGSDNEQFF	TGTGCCACCAGTGTTGGCGGGAGCGACAATGAGCAGTTCTTC
.	TRBV30	.	TRBJ2-7	12	CAWSVVTYEQYF	TGTGCCTGGAGTGTCGTAACCTACGAGCAGTACTTC
TRBD2	TRBV5-1	.	TRBJ2-2	14	CASSLAGDWGELFF	TGCGCCAGCAGCCTCGCGGGGGATTGGGGGGAGCTGTTTTTT
TRBD1	TRBV14	.	TRBJ1-6	15	CASSRGQGHNSPLHF	TGTGCCAGCAGCCGCGGACAGGGTCATAATTCACCCCTCCACTTT
.	TRBV5-1	.	TRBJ1-1	13	CASSQTGNTEAFF	TGCGCCAGCAGCCAAACAGGGAACACTGAAGCTTTCTTT
.	TRBV10-3	.	TRBJ2-1	12	CAISESTVEQFF	TGTGCCATCAGTGAGTCGACAGTGGAGCAGTTCTTC
TRBD2	TRBV25-1	.	TRBJ2-5	17	CASSEKRLAAYQETQYF	TGTGCCAGCAGTGAAAAAAGACTAGCGGCGTACCAAGAGACCCAGTACTTC
TRBD2	TRBV5-1	.	TRBJ2-7	14	CASRTGTSGYEQYF	TGCGCCAGCAGAACCGGGACTAGCGGCTACGAGCAGTACTTC